This entry concerns a single T cell receptor (beta chain). What this receptor recognizes is not known. There are no base qualities to consult, and no much larger clone falls within one base. This entry belongs to a study of shared clonotypes between healthy human individuals (TCRdb year 2020). For context, the study as a whole: Two women and a few men aged 18 to 49 years were included in the cohort. For each donor, three plates each were used for CD4 naive and CD4 memory, two plates were used for CD8 naive, and one plate was used for CD8 memory. Blood TCR repertoires of four to six healthy adults were deeply sequenced to estimate repertoire size and the extent of clonotype sharing between individuals. Different laboratories and diverse techniques were used to prepare libraries and sequence TCR repertoires, to increase sequencing depth and limit assay-specific biases. Leukapheresis yielded between about 0.94 and 9.5 billion PBMCs per donor. The full study reports these points: Sampling was restricted to blood, and TCR repertoires in tissues likely differ from the TCR repertoires found in blood. Larger estimated clonotype richness was generally found for naive subsets than for memory subsets. Compared with non-shared clonotypes, clonotypes shared by all four sorted-subset donors had higher generation probabilities. Pairwise subsampling led to the expectation that sequencing depth would affect the degree of clonotype sharing among donors. Approximately 5% of naive CD4, around 4% of naive CD8, 2% to 2.5% of memory CD4, and around 0.4% of memory CD8 clonotypes were shared across several donors. Because the study included a small number of donors, the genetic and exposure-history diversity represented was limited. Incomplete sequencing was indicated by rarefaction of sorted-subset datasets, despite the large sequencing depth.

The donors were healthy, HIV-negative adults with no recently reported acute infections or vaccinations. All donors were Caucasian adults living in Nashville, Tennessee, USA. Magnetic negative selection was used to enrich CD4+ T cells, after which naive cells were positively selected on CD45RA and the negative fraction became the memory subset. Blood was obtained by leukapheresis, after which PBMCs were separated by Ficoll-Histopaque density gradient centrifugation and cryopreserved in liquid nitrogen vapor phase. Analytical flow cytometry was used to check the purity and quantity of each magnetically sorted T cell population. Genomic DNA was isolated from each sorted fraction and quantified by UV absorbance on a Nanodrop 2000c. Using the deep immunoSEQ assay, TCR CDR3 regions were amplified from genomic DNA by multiplex PCR. Genomic DNA extracted from each cell subset was distributed evenly over all wells of several immunoSEQ 96-well plates, and each plate served as one replicate. For sorted subsets, about 200 ng genomic DNA, equal to about 30,000 T cell genomes, was loaded into each replicate PCR. Purified libraries were quantified with a Qubit 3.0 fluorometer, sized on a Bioanalyzer 2100, and re-quantified with the KAPA Library Quantification kit. Each immunoSEQ 96-well plate was sequenced on its own single-read 150-cycle Illumina NextSeq 550 flow cell. On the authors' methods: Because the immunoSEQ output held only junctional sequences and lacked quality scores, the filtering could not match the filtering applied to full-length reads. To assign V/J genes and CDR3, sequences were annotated using PyIR, a Python wrapper for IgBLAST v1.9, with IMGT germline references. Reads were filtered out if the reads had weak V/J assignments (E-value above 1e-6), no CDR3, stop codons, out-of-frame junctions, or ambiguous translated residues. V3J clonotypes were defined by identical inferred V gene, J gene, and CDR3 amino acid sequence. To compute the percentage overlap between repertoires, the number of shared unique clonotypes was divided by the size of the smaller repertoire. RTK rarefaction, the Chao1 estimator, and Recon v2.1 estimates of unobserved clonotypes were used to assess repertoire richness. Generation probabilities for all TCRbeta clonotypes obtained by the gDNA method from four donors were computed using OLGA. TCRdb provides this immuneACCESS table in a form limited to in-frame rearrangements. Some clones are lacking; in checked studies, under half of them reflect an unresolved V gene, and why the rest are absent is not known. The D gene and trimming were derived from the DNA, and the V and J assignments and clone size from that table. This sample holds some 1,600,000 clones; 98% were observed only once. About 0.42% of the sample is in the top ten clones.

The sequenced sample consisted of naive CD4+ T cells sorted from blood. This specimen's cell subset or site label, interpreted: CD45RA+ positively selected. The origin of this receptor is a man aged 30-40 years in good health.

CDR3 sequence: CASSPGTDTGELFF. The DNA is TGTGCCAGCAGCCCAGGGACAGACACCGGGGAGCTGTTTTTT. The rearranged segments are TRBV5-4 and TRBJ2-2; 7 bases in the junction line up with TRBD1. Sequences SGHNT (CDR1) and YYREEE (CDR2) are obtained from the germline V gene (reference sequence). There are 14 amino acids in the CDR3, from cysteine to phenylalanine inclusive. The entry retains the CDR3 DNA only, 42 bases that are in frame from base 1. Ends trimmed: V by 4 bases, J by 3 bases; bases unmatched to a gene: 3.